The entry below gives a single TCR beta chain sequence along with its context. Its antigen remains unknown. A multiplex PCR was run with 60 Vbeta primers and 13 Jbeta primers. Original processing methods: A later analysis counted some 87 million unique TCR beta chains, around 10 million shared. TCRdb's table, derived via immunoSEQ multiplex PCR, lists solely in-frame clones and lacks some. That table is the source of V, J and clone size, and D and trimming were worked out from the DNA. The data contain approximately 150,000 clones, approximately 80% of them seen just once; the ten biggest clones take up approximately 2.7%. V was pared by 1 base and J by 8 bases, with 6 bases of the junction left unmatched. The germline V gene has CDR1 MNHNS and CDR2 SASEGT. The CDR3 spans 14 residues. These data originate in a study of cytomegalovirus exposure and HLA in healthy donors. Whole-study results and caveats: Associated with cytomegalovirus, according to the listing, were 150 to 200 TCR beta chains. Several of the most significant clusters appeared, in a later analysis, to be linked to common viral pathogens. Among the CMV-associated chains, three were confirmed in vitro as specific for CMV antigens.

The genes are TRBV6-1 and TRBJ1-2; 8 nucleotides agree with TRBD1. This clonotype originated in a boy under 10 years old in good health and CMV-seronegative. Sequencing used PBMCs. As DNA, the CDR3 is TGTGCCAGCAGTGAAGTGACCAGGGGGCAGGGCTACACCTTC. Amino acids: CASSEVTRGQGYTF.